The 5 T cell receptor beta chains reported below all come from one sample, sequenced in a study of shared T cell receptors in the human thymus. Libraries were prepared by immunoSEQ multiplex PCR; TCRdb keeps only in-frame clonotypes and omits some of them. Among roughly 410,000 clones, more than 85% were seen once, and the ten largest hold approximately 0.02%. The sequencing sample was made of thymocytes. Receptors originate from a human donor.

Only one count was recorded for this clone. This chain connects TRBV28 to TRBJ2-1, with TRBD2 matching over 11 bases. Looked up from germline, CDR1 is MDHEN and CDR2 is SYDVKM. Trimming removed 2 bases from V and 0 bases from J; junction bases left unmatched: 21. The CDR3 contains 23 residues. The CDR3 reads CASSLGLHGGLAALRSSYNEQFF. As DNA, the CDR3 is TGTGCCAGCAGTTTAGGTCTGCATGGGGGACTAGCGGCCTTAAGGAGCTCCTACAATGAGCAGTTCTTC.

The chain combines TRBV5-6 with TRBJ1-1, with 7 positions matching TRBD1. Germline V gene data show CDR1 as SGHDT and CDR2 as YYEEEE. Germline trimming cut 4 bases from V and 2 bases from J; bases unmatched to any gene: 8. There are 15 residues in the CDR3. CDR3 amino acids: CASSDRDRDNTEAFF. As DNA, the CDR3 is TGTGCCAGCAGCGACCGGGACAGAGATAACACTGAAGCTTTCTTT.

The genes are TRBV2 and TRBJ2-1; 10 bases match TRBD2. CDR1 SNHLY and CDR2 FYNNEI come from the germline V gene. V lost 4 bases, J lost 1 base, and 10 bases stayed unmatched. The CDR3 spans 18 residues. This CDR3 reads CASSVTSGKDTSYNEQFF. CDR3 DNA: TGTGCCAGCAGTGTCACTAGCGGGAAGGACACTTCCTACAATGAGCAGTTCTTC.

J is TRBJ2-7 and V is TRBV28; TRBD1 agrees at 8 bases. J gave up 5 bases and V 6 bases, and 9 bases lay outside the gene matches. In germline, CDR1 is MDHEN, CDR2 SYDVKM. The CDR3 length is 14 residues. In DNA form, the CDR3 reads TGTGCCAGCAGCCCCAAGCTACAGGGGGACGAGCAGTACTTC. Amino acids: CASSPKLQGDEQYF.

CDR3 in amino acids: CATSISGGAYEQYF. CDR3 bases: TGTGCCACCAGCATTTCGGGAGGGGCCTACGAGCAGTACTTC. The rearrangement links TRBV15 to TRBJ2-7; 8 bases fit TRBD2. From germline, CDR1 is LNHNV and CDR2 YYDKDF (reference sequence). The ends lost 4 bases at V and 2 bases at J; junction bases unmatched: 4. This CDR3 contains 14 residues. Based on the CDR3 plus reference TRBV15 and TRBJ2-7, the full variable domain is DAMVIQNPRYQVTQFGKPVTLSCSQTLNHNVMYWYQQKSSQAPKLLFHYYDKDFNNEADTPDNFQSRRPNTSFCFLDIRSPGLGDTAMYLCATSISGGAYEQYFGPGTRLTVT.